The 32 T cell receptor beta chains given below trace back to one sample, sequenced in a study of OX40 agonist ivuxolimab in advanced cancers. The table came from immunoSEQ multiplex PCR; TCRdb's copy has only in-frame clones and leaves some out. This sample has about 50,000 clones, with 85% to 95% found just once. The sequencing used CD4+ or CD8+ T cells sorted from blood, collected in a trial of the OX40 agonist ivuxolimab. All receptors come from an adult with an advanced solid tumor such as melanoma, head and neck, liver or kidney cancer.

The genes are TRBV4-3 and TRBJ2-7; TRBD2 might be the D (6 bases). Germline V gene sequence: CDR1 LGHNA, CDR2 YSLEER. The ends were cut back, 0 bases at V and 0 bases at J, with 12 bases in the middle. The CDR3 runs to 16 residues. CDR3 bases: TGCGCCAGCAGCCAAGATGCTAGCGCAAACTCCTACGAGCAGTACTTC. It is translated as CASSQDASANSYEQYF.

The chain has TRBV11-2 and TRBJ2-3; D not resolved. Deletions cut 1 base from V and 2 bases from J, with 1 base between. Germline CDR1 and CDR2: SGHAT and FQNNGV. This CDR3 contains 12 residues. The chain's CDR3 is CASSLVTDTQYF. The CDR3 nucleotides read TGTGCCAGCAGCTTAGTCACAGATACGCAGTATTTT. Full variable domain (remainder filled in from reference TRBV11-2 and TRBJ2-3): EAGVAQSPRYKIIEKRQSVAFWCNPISGHATLYWYQQILGQGPKLLIQFQNNGVVDDSQLPKDRFSAERLKGVDSTLKIQPAKLEDSAVYLCASSLVTDTQYFGPGTRLTVL.

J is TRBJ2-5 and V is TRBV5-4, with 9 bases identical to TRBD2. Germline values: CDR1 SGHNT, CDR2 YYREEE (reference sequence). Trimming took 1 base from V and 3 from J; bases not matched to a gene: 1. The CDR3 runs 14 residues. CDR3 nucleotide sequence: TGTGCCAGCAGCTTGTGGACTAGCGAAGAGACCCAGTACTTC. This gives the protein CASSLWTSEETQYF.

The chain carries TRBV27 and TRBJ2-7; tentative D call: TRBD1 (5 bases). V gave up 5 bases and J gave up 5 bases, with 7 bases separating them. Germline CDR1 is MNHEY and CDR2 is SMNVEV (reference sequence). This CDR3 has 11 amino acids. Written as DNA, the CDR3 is TGTGCCAGCAGTCAGGGTCACGAGCAGTACTTC. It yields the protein CASSQGHEQYF.

The CDR3 loop is CASSVGGGSFRAGYNEQFF. The CDR3 DNA sequence: TGTGCCAGCAGCGTAGGAGGCGGGTCGTTCCGGGCAGGGTACAATGAGCAGTTCTTC. The chain employs TRBV9 and TRBJ2-1, with D tentatively TRBD1 or TRBD2 (5 bases each). Trimming shortened V by 0 bases and J by 4 bases, and 23 bases separated the two germline ends. Germline loops: CDR1 SGDLS, CDR2 YYNGEE. The CDR3 extends over 19 amino acids.

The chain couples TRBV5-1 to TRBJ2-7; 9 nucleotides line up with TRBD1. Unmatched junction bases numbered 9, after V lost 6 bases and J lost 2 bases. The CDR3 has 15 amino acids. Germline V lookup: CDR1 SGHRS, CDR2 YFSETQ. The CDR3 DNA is TGCGCCAGCATATCGGGACAGGGACCTCCCTACGAGCAGTACTTC. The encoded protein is CASISGQGPPYEQYF.

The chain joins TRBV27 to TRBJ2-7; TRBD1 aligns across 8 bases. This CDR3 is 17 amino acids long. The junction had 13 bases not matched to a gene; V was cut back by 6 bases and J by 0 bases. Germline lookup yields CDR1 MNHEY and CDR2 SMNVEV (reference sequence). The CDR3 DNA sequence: TGTGCCAGCAGCCCGGACAGGGACACCCCCTACTCCTACGAGCAGTACTTC. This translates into CASSPDRDTPYSYEQYF.

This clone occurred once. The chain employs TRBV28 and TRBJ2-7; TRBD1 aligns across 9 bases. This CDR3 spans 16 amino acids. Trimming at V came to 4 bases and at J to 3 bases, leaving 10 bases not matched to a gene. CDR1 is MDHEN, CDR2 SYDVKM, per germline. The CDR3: CASSSKQGALLYEQYF. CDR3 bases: TGTGCCAGCAGTTCAAAACAGGGGGCGCTTCTCTACGAGCAGTACTTC.

The CDR3 DNA is TGTGCCACCGAGTTCGGGGGCTACGAGCAGTACTTC. It is translated as CATEFGGYEQYF. The chain links TRBV25-1 to TRBJ2-7, with D possibly matching TRBD2 (6 bases). In germline, CDR1 is MGHDK, CDR2 SYGVNS. The length of the CDR3 is 12 residues. The V end lost 10 bases, the J end lost 3 bases, and 13 bases lay between the germline ends.

The CDR3 here is CASIDIGGANTEAFF. The CDR3 bases are TGTGCCAGCATCGATATCGGGGGGGCGAACACTGAAGCTTTCTTT. This chain connects TRBV7-9 to TRBJ1-1, with D possibly matching TRBD1 (6 bases). CDR1 SEHNR and CDR2 FQNEAQ come from the germline V gene (reference sequence). Trimming removed 7 bases from V and 1 base from J, with 16 bases in between. CDR3 length: 15 amino acids.

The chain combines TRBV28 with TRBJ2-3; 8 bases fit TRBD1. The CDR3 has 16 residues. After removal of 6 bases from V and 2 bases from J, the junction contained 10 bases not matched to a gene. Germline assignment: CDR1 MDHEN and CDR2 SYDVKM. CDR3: CASSLGQGAATDTQYF. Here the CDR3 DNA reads TGTGCCAGCAGCTTAGGGCAGGGGGCAGCCACAGATACGCAGTATTTT.

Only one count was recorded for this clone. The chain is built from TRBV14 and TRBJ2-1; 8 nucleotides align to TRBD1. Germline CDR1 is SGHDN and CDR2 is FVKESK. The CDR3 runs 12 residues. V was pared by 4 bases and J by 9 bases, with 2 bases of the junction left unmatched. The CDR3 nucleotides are TGTGCCAGCAGCCTTGACAGGGGTGAGCAGTTCTTC. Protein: CASSLDRGEQFF.

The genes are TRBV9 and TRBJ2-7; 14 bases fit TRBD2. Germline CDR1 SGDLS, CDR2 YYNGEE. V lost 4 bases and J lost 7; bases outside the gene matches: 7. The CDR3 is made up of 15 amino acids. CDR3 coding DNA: TGTGCCAGCAGCTTAGTGGGACTAGCGGGAGTAGAGCAGTACTTC. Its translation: CASSLVGLAGVEQYF.

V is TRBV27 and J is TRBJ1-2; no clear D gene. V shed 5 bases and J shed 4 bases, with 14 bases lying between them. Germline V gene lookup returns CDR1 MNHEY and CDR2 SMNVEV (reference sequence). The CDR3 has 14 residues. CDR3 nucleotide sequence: TGTGCCAGCAGTCCCCGGGGAGCGTCCTATGGCTACACCTTC. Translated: CASSPRGASYGYTF.

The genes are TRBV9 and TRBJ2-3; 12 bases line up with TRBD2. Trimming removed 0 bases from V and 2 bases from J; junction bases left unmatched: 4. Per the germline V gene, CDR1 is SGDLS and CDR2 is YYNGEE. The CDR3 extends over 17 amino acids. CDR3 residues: CASSVVASGGATDTQYF. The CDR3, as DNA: TGTGCCAGCAGCGTAGTTGCTAGCGGGGGGGCCACAGATACGCAGTATTTT.

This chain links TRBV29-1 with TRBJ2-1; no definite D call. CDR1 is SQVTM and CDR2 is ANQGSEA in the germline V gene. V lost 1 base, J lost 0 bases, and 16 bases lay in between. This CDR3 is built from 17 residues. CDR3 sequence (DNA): TGCAGCGTTGAAGGCTTCGACGGTTCGAGCTCCTACAATGAGCAGTTCTTC. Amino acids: CSVEGFDGSSSYNEQFF.

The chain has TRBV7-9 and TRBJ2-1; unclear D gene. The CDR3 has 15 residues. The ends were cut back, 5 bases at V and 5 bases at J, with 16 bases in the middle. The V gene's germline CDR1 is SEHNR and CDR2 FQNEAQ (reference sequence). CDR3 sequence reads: CASSAPETYHNEQFF. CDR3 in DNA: TGTGCCAGCAGCGCACCAGAAACCTACCACAATGAGCAGTTCTTC.

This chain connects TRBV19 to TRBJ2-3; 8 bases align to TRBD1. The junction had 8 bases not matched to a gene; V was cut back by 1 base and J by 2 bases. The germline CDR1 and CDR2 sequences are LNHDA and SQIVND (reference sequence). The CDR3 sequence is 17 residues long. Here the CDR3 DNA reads TGTGCCAGTAGTATAGGGCAGGGGGCCCCCACCACAGATACGCAGTATTTT. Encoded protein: CASSIGQGAPTTDTQYF.

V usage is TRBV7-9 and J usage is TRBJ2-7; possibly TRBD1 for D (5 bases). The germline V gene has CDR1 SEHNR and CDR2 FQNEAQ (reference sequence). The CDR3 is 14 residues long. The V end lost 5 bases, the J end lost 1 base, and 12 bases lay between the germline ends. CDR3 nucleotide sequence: TGTGCCAGCAGCATCCCAGGGCCTTCCTACGAGCAGTACTTC. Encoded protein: CASSIPGPSYEQYF.

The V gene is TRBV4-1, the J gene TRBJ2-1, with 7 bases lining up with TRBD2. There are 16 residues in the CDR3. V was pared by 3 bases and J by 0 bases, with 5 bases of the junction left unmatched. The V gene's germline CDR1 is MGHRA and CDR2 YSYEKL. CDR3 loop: CASSHLAGSSYNEQFF. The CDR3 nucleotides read TGCGCCAGCAGCCATTTAGCGGGTAGCTCCTACAATGAGCAGTTCTTC.

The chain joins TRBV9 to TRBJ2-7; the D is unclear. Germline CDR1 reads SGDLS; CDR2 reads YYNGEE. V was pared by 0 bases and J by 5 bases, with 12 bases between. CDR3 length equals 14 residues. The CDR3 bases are TGTGCCAGCAGCGTAGCAGGTTCGTTCCACGAGCAGTACTTC. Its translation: CASSVAGSFHEQYF.

The CDR3 region has the DNA TGTGCCAGCAGTTGGGGGCCCGTTGGGACTGAAGCTTTCTTT. Translation: CASSWGPVGTEAFF. J is TRBJ1-1 and V is TRBV27, with D possibly being TRBD1 (6 bases). CDR1 MNHEY and CDR2 SMNVEV come from the germline V gene (reference sequence). CDR3 length: 14 amino acids. The V end lost 4 bases, the J end lost 5 bases, and 14 bases lay between the germline ends.

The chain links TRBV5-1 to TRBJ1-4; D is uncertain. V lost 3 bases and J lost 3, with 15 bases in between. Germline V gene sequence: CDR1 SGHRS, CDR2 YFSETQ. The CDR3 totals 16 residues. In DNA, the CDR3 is TGCGCCAGCAGCTCGCCCGATACTGGGGCTAATGAAAAACTGTTTTTT. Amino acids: CASSSPDTGANEKLFF.

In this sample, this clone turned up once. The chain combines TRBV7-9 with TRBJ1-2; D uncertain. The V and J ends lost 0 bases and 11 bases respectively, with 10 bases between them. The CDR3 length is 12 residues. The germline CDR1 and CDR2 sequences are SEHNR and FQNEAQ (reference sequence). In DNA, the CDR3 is TGTGCCAGCAGCTTAGCGCCAGACGGGTACACCTTC. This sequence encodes CASSLAPDGYTF.

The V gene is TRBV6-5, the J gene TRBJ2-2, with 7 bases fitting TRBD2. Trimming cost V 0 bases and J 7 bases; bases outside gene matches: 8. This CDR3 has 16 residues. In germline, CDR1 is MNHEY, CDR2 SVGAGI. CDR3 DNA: TGTGCCAGCAGTTACTCCGCGGGAGAGAGGATCGGGGAGCTGTTTTTT. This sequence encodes CASSYSAGERIGELFF.

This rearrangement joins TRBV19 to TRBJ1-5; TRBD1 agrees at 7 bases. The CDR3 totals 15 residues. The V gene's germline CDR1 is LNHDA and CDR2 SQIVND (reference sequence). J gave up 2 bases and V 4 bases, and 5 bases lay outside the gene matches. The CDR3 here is CASSTTGLGNQPQHF. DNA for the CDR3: TGTGCCAGTAGTACGACAGGGTTGGGCAATCAGCCCCAGCATTTT.

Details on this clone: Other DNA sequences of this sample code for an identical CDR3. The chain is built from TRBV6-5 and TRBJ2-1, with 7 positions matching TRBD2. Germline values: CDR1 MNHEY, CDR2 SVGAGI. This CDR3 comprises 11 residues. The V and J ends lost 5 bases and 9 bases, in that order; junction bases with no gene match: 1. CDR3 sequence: CASSPGGEQFF. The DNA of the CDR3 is TGTGCCAGCAGTCCGGGGGGTGAGCAGTTCTTC.

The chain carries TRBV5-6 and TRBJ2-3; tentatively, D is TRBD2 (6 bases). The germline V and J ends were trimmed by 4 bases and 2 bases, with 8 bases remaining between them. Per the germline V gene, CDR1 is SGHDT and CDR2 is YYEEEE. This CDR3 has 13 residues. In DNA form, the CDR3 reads TGTGCCAGCAGCGGACTACCCACAGATACGCAGTATTTT. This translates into CASSGLPTDTQYF.

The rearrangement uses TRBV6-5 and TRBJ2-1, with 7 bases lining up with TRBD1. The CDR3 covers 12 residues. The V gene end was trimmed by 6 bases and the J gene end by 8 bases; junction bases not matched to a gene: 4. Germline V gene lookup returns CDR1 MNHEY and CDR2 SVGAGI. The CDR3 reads CASRSTGDEQFF. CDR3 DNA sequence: TGTGCCAGCAGGTCCACAGGGGATGAGCAGTTCTTC.

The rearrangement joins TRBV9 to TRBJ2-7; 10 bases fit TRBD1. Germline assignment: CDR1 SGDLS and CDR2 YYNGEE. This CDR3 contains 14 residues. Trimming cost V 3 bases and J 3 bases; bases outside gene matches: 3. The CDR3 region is CASSGTGGHYEQYF. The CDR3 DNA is TGTGCCAGCAGCGGGACAGGGGGACACTACGAGCAGTACTTC.

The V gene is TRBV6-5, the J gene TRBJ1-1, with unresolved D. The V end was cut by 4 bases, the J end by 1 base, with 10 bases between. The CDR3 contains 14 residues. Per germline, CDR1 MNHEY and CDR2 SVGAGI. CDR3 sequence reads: CASSSPTANTEAFF. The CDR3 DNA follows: TGTGCCAGCAGTTCCCCGACGGCGAACACTGAAGCTTTCTTT.

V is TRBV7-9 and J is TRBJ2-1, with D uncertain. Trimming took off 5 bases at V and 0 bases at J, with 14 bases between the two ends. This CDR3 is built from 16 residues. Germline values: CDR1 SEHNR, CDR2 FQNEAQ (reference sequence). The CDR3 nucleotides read TGTGCCAGCAGCCCTGTCCAGATGAGCTCCTACAATGAGCAGTTCTTC. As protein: CASSPVQMSSYNEQFF.